A single sample is the source of the 30 T cell receptor beta chains below, sequenced in a study of cytomegalovirus exposure and HLA in healthy donors. It was with 60 Vbeta and 13 Jbeta primers that the PCR ran. Produced via immunoSEQ multiplex PCR; TCRdb's table is partial and in-frame only. Found here are about 150,000 clones, around 75% of them singletons; the top ten hold less than 10%. Sequencing used PBMCs. The source of these receptors is a man aged 25-40 years in good health and CMV-seropositive.

The chain has TRBV9 and TRBJ2-2; 7 bases map to TRBD2. CDR1 and CDR2 from the germline V gene are SGDLS and YYNGEE. The CDR3 spans 15 residues. J lost 2 bases, V lost 2 bases, and 3 bases had no gene match. CDR3: CASSVSGGNTGELFF. The CDR3 DNA sequence: TGTGCCAGCAGCGTTTCGGGGGGAAACACCGGGGAGCTGTTTTTT.

The chain links TRBV5-5 to TRBJ2-6, with D tentatively TRBD2 (6 bases). Germline CDR1 and CDR2: SGHKS and YYEKEE (reference sequence). V gave up 3 bases and J gave up 0 bases, with 16 bases separating them. The CDR3 totals 18 residues. Here the CDR3 reads CASSSAGRGISGANVLTF. The CDR3 DNA reads TGTGCCAGCAGCTCGGCGGGACGGGGGATCTCTGGGGCCAACGTCCTGACTTTC. Full variable domain (outside the CDR3, taken from reference TRBV5-5 and TRBJ2-6): DAGVTQSPTHLIKTRGQQVTLRCSPISGHKSVSWYQQVLGQGPQFIFQYYEKEERGRGNFPDRFSARQFPNYSSELNVNALLLGDSALYLCASSSAGRGISGANVLTFGAGSRLTVL.

Remarks on this clone: At one end the junction does not follow the germline gene, possibly because of a read error. This chain connects TRBV7-8 to TRBJ1-1; 12 nucleotides agree with TRBD1. CDR1 and CDR2 (germline): SGHVS, FQNEAQ. CDR3 length: 18 residues. CDR3 sequence: CASGLFPGQGALNTEAFF. CDR3 coding DNA: TGTGCCAGCGGCTTGTTCCCGGGACAGGGGGCCCTGAACACTGAAGCTTTCTTT.

The genes are TRBV10-3 and TRBJ2-7; no definite D call. The CDR3 totals 15 residues. Germline V gene data show CDR1 as ENHRY and CDR2 as SYGVKD. The ends were cut back, 4 bases at V and 2 bases at J, with 15 bases in the middle. CDR3 in amino acids: CAISAEISQTYEQYF. The CDR3 DNA reads as TGTGCCATCAGTGCGGAGATCTCACAAACCTACGAGCAGTACTTC.

This clone showed up just a few times. This chain joins TRBV29-1 and TRBJ1-1; D ambiguous. Looked up from germline, CDR1 is SQVTM and CDR2 is ANQGSEA. The CDR3 has 9 amino acids. V gave up 4 bases and J gave up 7 bases, with 4 bases separating them. The chain's CDR3 is CSVAGEAFF. The CDR3 region has the DNA TGCAGCGTTGCCGGTGAAGCTTTCTTT. The full variable domain, rest sourced from reference TRBV29-1 and TRBJ1-1, is SAVISQKPSRDICQRGTSLTIQCQVDSQVTMMFWYRQQPGQSLTLIATANQGSEATYESGFVIDKFPISRPNLTFSTLTVSNMSPEDSSIYLCSVAGEAFFGQGTRLTVV.

The rearrangement joins TRBV5-1 to TRBJ2-7; 9 bases map to TRBD1. CDR3 length equals 12 residues. CDR1 SGHRS and CDR2 YFSETQ come from the germline V gene. V lost 0 bases to trimming and J lost 13 bases; unmatched junction nucleotides: 5. The CDR3, as DNA: TGCGCCAGCAGCTTGGGGACAGGGGTATCCTACTTC. Translated, it gives CASSLGTGVSYF.

This chain links TRBV7-2 with TRBJ1-2, with a possible D match to TRBD1 (5 bases). Trimming pared 3 bases from V and 0 bases from J, leaving 8 bases between. The CDR3 covers 14 residues. The V gene's germline CDR1 is SGHTA and CDR2 FQGNSA. The CDR3 loop reads CASSFQGSNYGYTF. CDR3 bases: TGTGCCAGCAGCTTTCAGGGCTCTAACTATGGCTACACCTTC.

The chain combines TRBV7-9 with TRBJ1-5; 11 nucleotides agree with TRBD1. J lost 3 bases, V lost 6 bases, and 4 bases had no gene match. From germline, CDR1 is SEHNR and CDR2 FQNEAQ (reference sequence). CDR3 size: 15 residues. The DNA for the CDR3 is TGTGCCAGCAGGGGACAGGGGGAGCACAATCAGCCCCAGCATTTT. Protein: CASRGQGEHNQPQHF.

The chain couples TRBV30 to TRBJ2-7; a possible D gene is TRBD2 (6 bases). CDR1 is GTSNPN and CDR2 is SVGIG in the germline V gene (reference sequence). The CDR3 contains 14 residues. Trimming stripped 0 bases from V and 4 bases from J, with 13 bases between. As DNA, the CDR3 is TGTGCCTGGAGTGTGGGGGGAGGTGGATACGAGCAGTACTTC. It translates to CAWSVGGGGYEQYF.

The chain has TRBV18 and TRBJ2-2; 9 bases map to TRBD2. After removal of 2 bases from V and 2 bases from J, the junction contained 3 bases not matched to a gene. Germline V CDR1 and CDR2: KGHSH, LQKENI. This CDR3 has 16 amino acids. CDR3 bases: TGTGCCAGCTCACCAAATAGCGGGGGTAACACCGGGGAGCTGTTTTTT. This encodes CASSPNSGGNTGELFF.

In its sample, this clone was seen a few times. The chain is built from TRBV7-9 and TRBJ1-6, with D maybe TRBD1 (6 bases). This CDR3 is built from 14 residues. V was cut by 10 bases and J by 7 bases, with 17 bases left in between. Germline V gives CDR1 SEHNR, CDR2 FQNEAQ (reference sequence). The CDR3 spells CATRKEGGNSPLHF. In DNA, the CDR3 is TGTGCCACCCGAAAAGAAGGGGGAAATTCACCCCTCCACTTT.

The rearrangement joins TRBV28 to TRBJ1-5; D is possibly TRBD1 (6 bases). V was clipped by 1 base and J by 7 bases, with 14 bases between them. This CDR3 has 15 amino acids. Germline-derived CDR1 and CDR2 are MDHEN and SYDVKM. The CDR3 spells CASSLYRELRQPQHF. In nucleotides, the CDR3 is TGTGCCAGCAGTTTATACAGGGAGCTGAGACAGCCCCAGCATTTT.

This chain uses TRBV28 with TRBJ1-2, with D unclear. V was trimmed by 5 bases and J by 8 bases, leaving 12 bases between them. The CDR3 extends over 12 amino acids. In germline, CDR1 is MDHEN, CDR2 SYDVKM. This CDR3 is CASSEKREGYTF. CDR3 DNA: TGTGCCAGCAGTGAAAAGAGAGAGGGCTACACCTTC.

The chain has TRBV2 and TRBJ2-2; D is uncertain. Between the trimmed V and J ends, which lost 4 bases and 0 bases, there was a span of 9 bases. There are 15 residues in the CDR3. CDR1 and CDR2 from the germline V gene are SNHLY and FYNNEI. The CDR3 region has the DNA TGTGCCAGCAGTGCGACGACAACGAACACCGGGGAGCTGTTTTTT. This encodes CASSATTTNTGELFF. The variable domain in full, completed from reference TRBV2 and TRBJ2-2, reads EPEVTQTPSHQVTQMGQEVILRCVPISNHLYFYWYRQILGQKVEFLVSFYNNEISEKSEIFDDQFSVERPDGSNFTLKIRSTKLEDSAMYFCASSATTTNTGELFFGEGSRLTVL.

CDR3 residues: CASSLTQGAYGYTF. CDR3 nucleotides: TGTGCCAGCAGCTTGACACAGGGTGCATATGGCTACACCTTC. The chain recombines TRBV5-6 with TRBJ1-2, with a tentative D call TRBD1 (6 bases). Germline loops: CDR1 SGHDT, CDR2 YYEEEE. Trimming took 1 base from V and 5 from J, leaving 12 bases between them. The CDR3 has 14 amino acids.

The chain employs TRBV7-9 and TRBJ2-5; 10 bases fit TRBD1. The CDR3 spans 14 residues. Germline V gene data show CDR1 as SEHNR and CDR2 as FQNEAQ (reference sequence). The V and J ends lost 4 bases and 1 base, in that order; junction bases with no gene match: 0. In DNA, the CDR3 is TGTGCCAGCAGCTGGACAGGGGGCCAAGAGACCCAGTACTTC. Its translation is CASSWTGGQETQYF.

This clone was seen only once. The V and J genes are TRBV20-1 and TRBJ1-1, with a tentative D call TRBD1 (5 bases). Germline CDR1 reads DFQATT; CDR2 reads SNEGSKA (reference sequence). The CDR3 runs 11 residues. Trimming pared 6 bases from V and 3 bases from J, leaving 8 bases between. The CDR3 is CSAGGDTEAFF. Written as DNA, the CDR3 is TGCAGTGCCGGGGGGGACACTGAAGCTTTCTTT.

The rearrangement links TRBV6-5 to TRBJ2-1; D remains unclear. V was clipped by 0 bases and J by 5 bases, with 8 bases between them. CDR3 length: 14 residues. Germline CDR1 reads MNHEY; CDR2 reads SVGAGI. This CDR3 reads CASSYSNSHNEQFF. The CDR3 DNA reads as TGTGCCAGCAGTTACTCGAACAGCCACAATGAGCAGTTCTTC.

This clone has more than one count but fewer than ten. J is TRBJ1-5 and V is TRBV6-6; 7 bases map to TRBD1. V lost 2 bases, J lost 7 bases, and 5 bases stayed unmatched. Germline loops: CDR1 MNHNY, CDR2 SVGAGI (reference sequence). This CDR3 spans 14 amino acids. The chain's CDR3 is CASSYPGGGQPQHF. CDR3 in DNA: TGTGCCAGCAGTTACCCAGGGGGTGGACAGCCCCAGCATTTT.

The genes are TRBV30 and TRBJ2-1; tentatively, D is TRBD2 (6 bases). The CDR3 is made up of 14 amino acids. Germline lookup yields CDR1 GTSNPN and CDR2 SVGIG (reference sequence). Trimming removed 2 bases from V and 5 bases from J, with 13 bases in between. The CDR3 loop is CAWSWERRDNEQFF. CDR3 in DNA: TGTGCCTGGAGTTGGGAGCGGAGGGACAATGAGCAGTTCTTC. The variable domain in full, with the rest retrieved from reference TRBV30 and TRBJ2-1, is SQTIHQWPATLVQPVGSPLSLECTVEGTSNPNLYWYRQAAGRGLQLLFYSVGIGQISSEVPQNLSASRPQDRQFILSSKKLLLSDSGFYLCAWSWERRDNEQFFGPGTRLTVL.

The chain joins TRBV27 to TRBJ2-7, with a possible D match to TRBD2 (5 bases). In germline, CDR1 is MNHEY, CDR2 SMNVEV (reference sequence). This CDR3 spans 16 amino acids. V lost 6 bases to trimming and J lost 3 bases, with 21 bases between them. The CDR3 nucleotides read TGTGCCAGCAGCACCCTAGCAGCAGGAGGAAACTACGAGCAGTACTTC. It specifies CASSTLAAGGNYEQYF.

This chain links TRBV28 with TRBJ2-6; 9 nucleotides match TRBD2. V shed 7 bases, J shed 1 base, and the junction held 11 bases outside the gene matches. The CDR3 extends over 18 amino acids. Germline V gene lookup returns CDR1 MDHEN and CDR2 SYDVKM. CDR3 DNA: TGTGCCAGCACCGGCGGGGGGGCGGAGATTTCTGGGGCCAACGTCCTGACTTTC. Translated, it gives CASTGGGAEISGANVLTF.

V gene TRBV6-5 combines with J gene TRBJ1-1, with D maybe TRBD1 (5 bases). Trimming took off 6 bases at V and 3 bases at J, with 17 bases between the two ends. Germline lookup yields CDR1 MNHEY and CDR2 SVGAGI. This CDR3 region has 15 residues. This CDR3 is CASSHTRGLYTEAFF. DNA of the CDR3: TGTGCCAGCAGCCACACACGGGGGTTGTACACTGAAGCTTTCTTT.

This chain joins TRBV6-5 and TRBJ1-1; no firm D call. CDR1 MNHEY and CDR2 SVGAGI come from the germline V gene. The V and J ends lost 5 bases and 6 bases respectively, with 13 bases between them. CDR3 length: 13 amino acids. The CDR3 here is CASSMGREAEAFF. The DNA for the CDR3 is TGTGCCAGCAGTATGGGTCGGGAGGCTGAAGCTTTCTTT.

The genes are TRBV7-2 and TRBJ1-1, with D perhaps matching TRBD1 (6 bases). Trimming stripped 2 bases from V and 0 bases from J, with 13 bases between. The CDR3 has 16 residues. Per the germline V gene, CDR1 is SGHTA and CDR2 is FQGNSA. CDR3 sequence (DNA): TGTGCCAGCAGCTTACGACCACAGGGCTTGAACACTGAAGCTTTCTTT. It translates to CASSLRPQGLNTEAFF.

This chain links TRBV5-1 with TRBJ2-3, with 9 positions matching TRBD1. J gave up 5 bases and V 4 bases, and 5 bases lay outside the gene matches. This CDR3 spans 14 amino acids. CDR1 and CDR2 from the germline V gene are SGHRS and YFSETQ. DNA for the CDR3: TGCGCCAGCAGCGGGACAGGGTTAGGAGATACGCAGTATTTT. This gives the protein CASSGTGLGDTQYF.

The gene calls are TRBV5-4 and TRBJ2-1; 9 bases line up with TRBD2. Unmatched junction bases numbered 4, after V lost 2 bases and J lost 1 base. CDR1 SGHNT and CDR2 YYREEE come from the germline V gene (reference sequence). The CDR3 extends over 16 amino acids. CDR3: CASSFGSGGSYNEQFF. Written as DNA, the CDR3 is TGTGCCAGCAGCTTCGGTAGCGGGGGTTCCTACAATGAGCAGTTCTTC.

This clone showed up just a few times. The rearrangement uses TRBV28 and TRBJ2-1; 7 bases are shared with TRBD2. The junction had 2 bases not matched to a gene; V was cut back by 6 bases and J by 0 bases. The V gene's germline CDR1 is MDHEN and CDR2 SYDVKM. This CDR3 comprises 14 residues. CDR3 nucleotides: TGTGCCAGCAGACGGACTAGCTCCTACAATGAGCAGTTCTTC. This translates into CASRRTSSYNEQFF.

Here the CDR3 DNA reads TGCAGCGTTGAACTAGCGGGGGGTTGGGAGACCCAGTACTTC. Its protein product is CSVELAGGWETQYF. V usage is TRBV29-1 and J usage is TRBJ2-5; 11 positions match TRBD2. Unmatched junction bases numbered 4, after V lost 2 bases and J lost 5 bases. The length of the CDR3 is 14 residues. The germline V gene has CDR1 SQVTM and CDR2 ANQGSEA.

The chain combines TRBV30 with TRBJ1-6; D ambiguous. V lost 1 base, J lost 7 bases, and 5 bases lay in between. Germline V lookup: CDR1 GTSNPN, CDR2 SVGIG (reference sequence). The CDR3 contains 12 residues. The CDR3 region is CAWSDGNSPLHF. The CDR3 DNA reads TGTGCCTGGAGTGACGGGAATTCACCCCTCCACTTT.